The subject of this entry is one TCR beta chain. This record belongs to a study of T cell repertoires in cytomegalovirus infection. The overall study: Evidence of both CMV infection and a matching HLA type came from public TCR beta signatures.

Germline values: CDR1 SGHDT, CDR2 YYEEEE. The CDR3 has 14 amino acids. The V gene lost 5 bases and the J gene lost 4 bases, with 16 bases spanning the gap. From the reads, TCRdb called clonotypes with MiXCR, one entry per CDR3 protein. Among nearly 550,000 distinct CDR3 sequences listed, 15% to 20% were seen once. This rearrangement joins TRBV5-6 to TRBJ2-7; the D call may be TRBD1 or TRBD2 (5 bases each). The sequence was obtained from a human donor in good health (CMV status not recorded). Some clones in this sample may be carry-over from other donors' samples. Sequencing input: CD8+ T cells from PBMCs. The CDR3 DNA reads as TGTGCCAGCAGTCCTGGCAGGGACGGGTACGAGCAGTACTTC. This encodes CASSPGRDGYEQYF. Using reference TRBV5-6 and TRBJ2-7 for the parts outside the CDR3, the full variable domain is DAGVTQSPTHLIKTRGQQVTLRCSPKSGHDTVSWYQQALGQGPQFIFQYYEEEERQRGNFPDRFSGHQFPNYSSELNVNALLLGDSALYLCASSPGRDGYEQYFGPGTRLTVT.